The rows below give T cell receptor beta chains drawn from one sample of a study of tumor-infiltrating lymphocytes in oesophageal squamous cell carcinoma. TCRdb re-called the PCR reads through MiXCR, storing one row per CDR3 protein. In the table there are some 19,000 distinct CDR3 sequences, 36% of which are singletons. Sequenced material: esophageal tumor tissue. The receptors were gathered from a male donor with esophageal squamous cell carcinoma. CDR3s include the opening cysteine and the closing phenylalanine or tryptophan. A D gene is named only where the DNA matches it firmly. Clone size, where shown, is once, few, many, or a class for clones that have expanded.

J,length,size,V,D,DNA,CDR3
TRBJ1-5,13,-,TRBV9,-,TGTGCCAGCAGCAAGAGCAGGGATCAGCCCCAGCATTTT,CASSKSRDQPQHF
TRBJ1-4,18,many,TRBV6-1,-,TGTGCCAGCAACGACGGGACAAGGAAACGGCGGGGTAATGAAAAACTGTTTTTT,CASNDGTRKRRGNEKLFF
TRBJ2-5,14,-,TRBV7-3,-,TGTGCCAGCAGCCGATCTAAGAACACAGATACCCAGTACTTC,CASSRSKNTDTQYF
TRBJ2-7,15,-,TRBV7-6,TRBD1,TGTGCCAGCAGCCCCGGGACAGGAATCTACAATGAGCAGTACTTC,CASSPGTGIYNEQYF
TRBJ2-5,14,-,TRBV9,-,TGTGCCAGCAGCGTAGAGTCCAGCGAAGAGACCCAGTACTTC,CASSVESSEETQYF
TRBJ2-1,13,few,TRBV7-9,-,TGTGCCAGCAGCTTAGCCTCGGGTTTACGACAGTTCTTC,CASSLASGLRQFF
TRBJ2-5,15,-,TRBV24-1,TRBD1,TGTGCCACCAGCGACAGGGTTTTCGGTTTGGAGACCCAGTACTTC,CATSDRVFGLETQYF
TRBJ2-2,15,many,TRBV6-1,TRBD1,TGTGCCAGCAGTTGGACAGGGGCAGGAATCGGGGAGCTGTTTTTT,CASSWTGAGIGELFF
TRBJ1-2,15,many,TRBV28,-,TGTGCCAGCACCTCCGGGGGGCGCAAGGACTATGGCTACACCTTC,CASTSGGRKDYGYTF
TRBJ2-2,13,-,TRBV12-3/TRBV12-4,-,TGTGCCAGCAGTTTAGTGGGGCCCCGGGAGCTGTTTTTT,CASSLVGPRELFF
TRBJ2-7,13,many,TRBV6-2/TRBV6-3,-,TGTGCCAGCAGTTACGAGGAGGACTACGAGCAGTACTTC,CASSYEEDYEQYF
TRBJ2-1,16,-,TRBV7-3,-,TGTGCCAGCAGCCTCAAGGGGACGAGCTCCTACAATGAGCAGTTCTTC,CASSLKGTSSYNEQFF
TRBJ2-1,13,many,TRBV6-1,-,TGTGCCAGCCGGGACAACTCCTACAATGAGCAGTTCTTC,CASRDNSYNEQFF
TRBJ2-6,19,-,TRBV11-2,-,TGTGCCAGCAGCTTATCAACGGGGACACCTCTCTCTGGGGCCAACGTCCTGACTTTC,CASSLSTGTPLSGANVLTF
TRBJ2-1,13,many,TRBV7-3,-,TGTGCCAGCAGCTTAATCTTGGGTGAGCAGCAGTTCTTC,CASSLILGEQQFF
TRBJ1-2,14,-,TRBV7-8,-,TGTGCCAGCAGCTTAGGTCGGGCCAACTATGGCTACACCTTC,CASSLGRANYGYTF
TRBJ2-5,14,many,TRBV11-2,-,TGTGCCAGCAGCTTATTTGACCAACAAGAGACCCAGTACTTC,CASSLFDQQETQYF
TRBJ2-1,19,-,TRBV7-5,-,-,CISVPEAGLAEGSNNEQFF
TRBJ2-6,20,many,TRBV7-9,-,TGTGCCAGCAGCCCTGGACGGGTTGACCGTCCGGGGTCTGGGGCCAACGTCCTGACTTTC,CASSPGRVDRPGSGANVLTF
TRBJ2-2,16,many,TRBV6-1,-,TGTGCCAGCAGTGAATTCGGGGGTACTGACACCGGGGAGCTGTTTTTT,CASSEFGGTDTGELFF
TRBJ2-6,16,many,TRBV6-2/TRBV6-3,-,TGTGCCAGCAGTTACTCCGGGAGCTCTGGGGCCAACGTCCTGACTTTC,CASSYSGSSGANVLTF
TRBJ1-2,16,-,TRBV4-1,-,TGCGCCAGCAGCCAAGATAGGCGCCTGGGTGGCTATGGCTACACCTTC,CASSQDRRLGGYGYTF
TRBJ2-1,14,many,TRBV5-1,-,TGCGCCAGTAACCGGGACGCGGCCTACAATGAGCAGTTCTTC,CASNRDAAYNEQFF
TRBJ1-5,15,-,TRBV20-1,-,TGCAGTGCCCGACCTGTACAGATTAGCAATCAGCCCCAGCATTTT,CSARPVQISNQPQHF
TRBJ1-5,14,-,TRBV28,-,TGTGCCAGCAGTTTAGGGACGGAGGTACGGCCCCAGCATTTT,CASSLGTEVRPQHF
TRBJ2-4,11,-,TRBV4-1,-,TGCGTCGTGCCGGCCAAAAACATTCAGTACTTC,CVVPAKNIQYF
TRBJ2-5,15,few,TRBV6-1,-,TGTGCCAGCAGTCAAGGGGGGGGGCGACGGGAGACCCAGTACTTC,CASSQGGGRRETQYF